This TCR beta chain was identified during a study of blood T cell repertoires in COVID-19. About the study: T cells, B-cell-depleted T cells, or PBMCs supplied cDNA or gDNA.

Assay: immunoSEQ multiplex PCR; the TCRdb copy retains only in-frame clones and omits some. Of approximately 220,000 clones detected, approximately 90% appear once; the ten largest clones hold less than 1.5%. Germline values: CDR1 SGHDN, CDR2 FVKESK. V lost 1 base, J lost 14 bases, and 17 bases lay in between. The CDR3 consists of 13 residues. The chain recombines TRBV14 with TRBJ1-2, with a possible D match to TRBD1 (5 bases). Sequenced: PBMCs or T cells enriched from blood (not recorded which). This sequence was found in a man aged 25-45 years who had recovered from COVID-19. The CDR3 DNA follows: TGTGCCAGCAGCCAAGTCGGGGGGGACTGGGCGACCTTC. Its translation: CASSQVGGDWATF.